These 16 T cell receptor beta chains were sequenced from one sample in a study of blood T cell repertoires in COVID-19. Profiling relied on immunoSEQ multiplex PCR, and the TCRdb table lists in-frame clones only, not all of them. The table records more than 140,000 clones, around 83% of them present only once. Material: peripheral blood. The source of these receptors is a woman aged 50 to 60 in a cohort sampled during active or convalescent COVID-19.

The genes are TRBV7-8 and TRBJ1-4, with a tentative D call TRBD1 (6 bases). Trimming stripped 1 base from V and 15 bases from J, with 15 bases between. The CDR3 is made up of 13 amino acids. Germline CDR1 is SGHVS and CDR2 is FQNEAQ. Written as DNA, the CDR3 is TGTGCCAGCAGCTTAGGAGTTAGGACAGACTTGTTTTTT. Translating it yields CASSLGVRTDLFF.

The chain employs TRBV19 and TRBJ2-2; 13 bases map to TRBD2. Trimming removed 5 bases from V and 6 bases from J; junction bases left unmatched: 9. This CDR3 is built from 17 residues. Per germline, CDR1 LNHDA and CDR2 SQIVND (reference sequence). The CDR3 reads CASSYHRLAGGSGELFF. CDR3 nucleotide sequence: TGTGCCAGTAGTTACCACCGACTAGCGGGAGGTTCCGGGGAGCTGTTTTTT. The full variable domain, in which reference TRBV19 and TRBJ2-2 provide the parts outside the CDR3, is DGGITQSPKYLFRKEGQNVTLSCEQNLNHDAMYWYRQDPGQGLRLIYYSQIVNDFQKGDIAEGYSVSREKKESFPLTVTSAQKNPTAFYLCASSYHRLAGGSGELFFGEGSRLTVL.

V is TRBV30 and J is TRBJ2-3; D may be TRBD2 (5 bases). Trimming stripped 0 bases from V and 9 bases from J, with 13 bases between. The CDR3 covers 13 residues. Per germline, CDR1 GTSNPN and CDR2 SVGIG (reference sequence). CDR3 loop: CAWSVRGGRTQYF. CDR3 DNA sequence: TGTGCCTGGAGTGTACGGGGTGGTCGAACGCAGTATTTT.

This chain connects TRBV5-1 to TRBJ2-7, with TRBD1 matching over 9 bases. Trimming took 4 bases from V and 3 from J; bases not matched to a gene: 11. The V gene's germline CDR1 is SGHRS and CDR2 YFSETQ. The CDR3 extends over 16 amino acids. CDR3 bases: TGCGCCAGCAGCAAAACCACAGGGGGCCCTGGCTACGAGCAGTACTTC. It yields the protein CASSKTTGGPGYEQYF.

The chain's CDR3 is CASSHGQATGELFF. Written as DNA, the CDR3 is TGCGCCAGCAGCCATGGACAGGCGACCGGGGAGCTGTTTTTT. This chain joins TRBV4-1 and TRBJ2-2; 7 bases map to TRBD1. The CDR3 is made up of 14 amino acids. Germline V gene sequence: CDR1 MGHRA, CDR2 YSYEKL. J lost 5 bases, V lost 3 bases, and 3 bases had no gene match.

The chain employs TRBV18 and TRBJ2-1; 10 positions agree with TRBD2. Germline loops: CDR1 KGHSH, CDR2 LQKENI. V trimming: 5 bases; J trimming: 5 bases; junction bases outside the gene matches: 12. CDR3 length equals 17 residues. In nucleotides, the CDR3 is TGTGCCAGCTCAATTAGCGGGGGGCCCCGCTCGAACAATGAGCAGTTCTTC. Encoded protein: CASSISGGPRSNNEQFF.

In its sample, this clone was seen a few times. The chain combines TRBV19 with TRBJ2-5; D is undetermined. V gave up 2 bases and J gave up 3 bases, with 7 bases separating them. Germline V gene data show CDR1 as LNHDA and CDR2 as SQIVND (reference sequence). The CDR3 is made up of 13 amino acids. The DNA of the CDR3 is TGTGCCAGTAGTATAATGGCAGAAGAGACCCAGTACTTC. The encoded protein is CASSIMAEETQYF.

The V call is TRBV3-1 (or the pseudogene TRBV3-2), the J call TRBJ1-1, with TRBD1 as a possible D gene (5 bases). This CDR3 has 16 residues. Germline V CDR1 and CDR2: LGHDT, YNNKEL (reference sequence). V gave up 1 base and J gave up 3 bases, with 15 bases separating them. Here the CDR3 reads CASSQARARGDTEAFF. Here the CDR3 DNA reads TGTGCCAGCAGCCAAGCCAGGGCAAGGGGCGACACTGAAGCTTTCTTT.

This rearrangement joins TRBV15 to TRBJ2-5; 8 positions match TRBD2. V was pared by 0 bases and J by 1 base, with 1 base of the junction left unmatched. Germline V gene data show CDR1 as LNHNV and CDR2 as YYDKDF (reference sequence). This CDR3 has 15 amino acids. As DNA, the CDR3 is TGTGCCACCAGCAGAGATCGGGGGGGCCAAGAGACCCAGTACTTC. Translation: CATSRDRGGQETQYF.

This clone was counted a single time. This chain links TRBV4-1 with TRBJ2-1; 7 positions match TRBD1. Trimming removed 4 bases from V and 2 bases from J; junction bases left unmatched: 5. The CDR3 extends over 15 amino acids. From germline, CDR1 is MGHRA and CDR2 YSYEKL. As DNA, the CDR3 is TGCGCCAGCAGCCGCCGGGACAGAGCCTACAATGAGCAGTTCTTC. Its translation: CASSRRDRAYNEQFF.

This chain connects TRBV30 to TRBJ2-1; 8 bases are a match to TRBD2. In germline, CDR1 is GTSNPN, CDR2 SVGIG (reference sequence). The length of the CDR3 is 14 residues. V shed 4 bases, J shed 4 bases, and the junction held 6 bases outside the gene matches. CDR3 sequence (DNA): TGTGCCTGGAACCCTAGCGGGTTGTACAATGAGCAGTTCTTC. Translation: CAWNPSGLYNEQFF. Full variable domain (rest looked up from reference TRBV30 and TRBJ2-1): SQTIHQWPATLVQPVGSPLSLECTVEGTSNPNLYWYRQAAGRGLQLLFYSVGIGQISSEVPQNLSASRPQDRQFILSSKKLLLSDSGFYLCAWNPSGLYNEQFFGPGTRLTVL.

CDR3 DNA: TGCGCCACTGCAACAGGGAGAGCTCAGCCCCAGCATTTT. This encodes CATATGRAQPQHF. The gene calls are TRBV10-2 and TRBJ1-5; a weak D match, TRBD1 (6 bases). The CDR3 loop spans 13 amino acids. Per the germline V gene, CDR1 is WSHSY and CDR2 is SAAADI. V lost 10 bases and J lost 6, with 16 bases in between.

V usage is TRBV6-5 and J usage is TRBJ1-1; D is unclear. Trimming took 7 bases from V and 0 from J, leaving 9 bases between them. In germline, CDR1 is MNHEY, CDR2 SVGAGI. The CDR3 is made up of 13 amino acids. The CDR3 region is CASNAHLNTEAFF. CDR3 DNA: TGTGCCAGCAATGCACATTTGAACACTGAAGCTTTCTTT.

The rearrangement links TRBV19 to TRBJ1-1; a weak D match, TRBD1 (5 bases). CDR1 LNHDA and CDR2 SQIVND come from the germline V gene (reference sequence). Between the trimmed V and J ends, which lost 0 bases and 9 bases, there was a span of 17 bases. The CDR3 sequence is 15 residues long. The CDR3 here is CASSIDRRREDKAFF. For the CDR3, the DNA is TGTGCCAGTAGTATAGATCGCCGCAGGGAGGATAAAGCTTTCTTT. Full variable domain (outside the CDR3, taken from reference TRBV19 and TRBJ1-1): DGGITQSPKYLFRKEGQNVTLSCEQNLNHDAMYWYRQDPGQGLRLIYYSQIVNDFQKGDIAEGYSVSREKKESFPLTVTSAQKNPTAFYLCASSIDRRREDKAFFGQGTRLTVV.

This clone was counted a few times. The chain carries TRBV7-3 and TRBJ1-1; D is undetermined. Germline V gives CDR1 SGHTA, CDR2 FQGTGA. V lost 2 bases, J lost 4 bases, and 8 bases lay in between. The CDR3 sequence is 13 residues long. CDR3 sequence (DNA): TGTGCCAGCAGCTTACCGGGAACCACTGAAGCTTTCTTT. Amino acids: CASSLPGTTEAFF.

The CDR3: CAISAEDNQPQHF. The CDR3 region has the DNA TGTGCCATCAGTGCAGAAGACAATCAGCCCCAGCATTTT. The V gene is TRBV10-3, the J gene TRBJ1-5, with D unclear. Trimming stripped 4 bases from V and 3 bases from J, with 7 bases between. Germline CDR1 reads ENHRY; CDR2 reads SYGVKD. This CDR3 has 13 residues.